The 25 T cell receptor beta chains presented below share a single source sample, sequenced in a study of T cell repertoires in cytomegalovirus infection. MiXCR, applied by TCRdb to the reads, yields one record per CDR3 protein. Counted here are about 260,000 distinct CDR3 sequences, roughly 9.1% occurring once; the ten biggest clones make up roughly 15%. Sequences were obtained from PBMCs. These receptors came from a human donor in good health (CMV status not recorded). Some clones in this sample may be carry-over from other donors' samples.

This clonotype was found many times. The chain joins TRBV7-2 to TRBJ1-2; tentatively, D is TRBD1 (5 bases). This CDR3 spans 15 amino acids. From germline, CDR1 is SGHTA and CDR2 FQGNSA. Trimming removed 5 bases at V and 5 bases at J, with 18 bases between. CDR3 nucleotides: TGTGCCAGCAGCAGTTTTAGGGAGGGGCTATATGGCTACACCTTC. It translates to CASSSFREGLYGYTF.

The table lists this clonotype with many counts. The chain joins TRBV7-2 to TRBJ1-5; weak D call: TRBD1 (6 bases). CDR1 is SGHTA, CDR2 FQGNSA, per germline. V was pared by 1 base and J by 2 bases, with 12 bases between. This CDR3 spans 16 amino acids. The CDR3 here is CASSLGWGAGNQPQHF. The CDR3 coding sequence is TGTGCCAGCAGCTTAGGGTGGGGGGCCGGCAATCAGCCCCAGCATTTT.

This clonotype has ten or more counts. The V call is TRBV10-3, the J call TRBJ2-1; D is undetermined. The CDR3 sequence is 14 residues long. From germline, CDR1 is ENHRY and CDR2 SYGVKD. Deletions cut 0 bases from V and 12 bases from J, with 15 bases between. As DNA, the CDR3 is TGTGCCATCAGTGAGTCCGGCCGTCCCTGGGTGCAGTTCTTC. Residues: CAISESGRPWVQFF.

The rearrangement links TRBV18 to TRBJ1-5, with D possibly matching TRBD1 (5 bases). The CDR3 loop spans 14 amino acids. Germline loops: CDR1 KGHSH, CDR2 LQKENI. The V end was cut by 5 bases, the J end by 8 bases, with 16 bases between. The CDR3 sequence: CASSSTASREPQHF. The DNA of the CDR3 is TGTGCCAGCTCATCCACGGCCTCCAGGGAGCCCCAGCATTTT.

This clonotype was observed once. Relative to the germline gene, one junction end is altered; a read error may explain this. This chain joins TRBV7-3 and TRBJ1-5; 7 bases map to TRBD1. The CDR3 is made up of 13 amino acids. The V gene's germline CDR1 is SGHTA and CDR2 FQGTGA. The CDR3 region has the DNA TGTGCCAGCAGCCCCACAGGGGACCAGCCCCGGCATTTT. Translated: CASSPTGDQPRHF.

The table lists this clonotype with many counts. CDR3 nucleotides: TGTGCCAGCAGTATACCGGGACAGAGTTATAGCAATCAGCCCCAGCATTTT. Translating gives CASSIPGQSYSNQPQHF. The chain couples TRBV28 to TRBJ1-5; TRBD1 agrees at 7 bases. V was pared by 5 bases and J by 0 bases, with 10 bases of the junction left unmatched. Per germline, CDR1 MDHEN and CDR2 SYDVKM. CDR3 length: 17 residues.

This clonotype was picked up many times. V gene TRBV7-2 combines with J gene TRBJ1-1; D gene ambiguous. Trimming left V 7 bases short and J 1 base short, with 13 bases between. The CDR3 loop spans 14 amino acids. Germline CDR1 and CDR2: SGHTA and FQGNSA. The CDR3 nucleotides are TGTGCCAGCACCCCAGGAAAGGGGAACACTGAAGCTTTCTTT. Protein sequence: CASTPGKGNTEAFF.

This clonotype occurred many times. The rearrangement uses TRBV7-2 and TRBJ1-1; possibly TRBD1 for D (5 bases). Between the trimmed V and J ends, which lost 0 bases and 0 bases, there was a span of 20 bases. Germline-derived CDR1 and CDR2 are SGHTA and FQGNSA. The CDR3 loop spans 19 amino acids. The CDR3 sequence is CASSLAPSVFGTMNTEAFF. CDR3 coding DNA: TGTGCCAGCAGCTTAGCGCCATCGGTCTTTGGGACTATGAACACTGAAGCTTTCTTT.

This clonotype was observed many times. The chain joins TRBV7-2 to TRBJ2-1; TRBD2 matches 9 bases. CDR3 size: 15 residues. Trimming removed 5 bases from V and 4 bases from J; junction bases left unmatched: 6. In germline, CDR1 is SGHTA, CDR2 FQGNSA. CDR3 in DNA: TGTGCCAGCAGCCCAGTAGCGGGAGTTTACAATGAGCAGTTCTTC. Its protein product is CASSPVAGVYNEQFF.

This clonotype was picked up many times. The J gene is TRBJ2-3, the V gene TRBV6-2 or TRBV6-3; D is perhaps TRBD1 (5 bases). V lost 5 bases, J lost 3 bases, and 9 bases lay in between. In germline, CDR1 is MNHEY, CDR2 SVGEGT. This CDR3 spans 13 amino acids. The CDR3 DNA sequence: TGTGCCAGCAGTCCCAGGGTTACAGATACGCAGTATTTT. Its translation: CASSPRVTDTQYF.

This clonotype has just a few counts. The J gene is TRBJ2-1, the V gene TRBV18; 16 bases line up with TRBD2. V trimming: 0 bases; J trimming: 5 bases; junction bases outside the gene matches: 4. CDR3 length: 18 amino acids. The germline CDR1 and CDR2 sequences are KGHSH and LQKENI. The CDR3 here is CASSPPGLAGGPNNEQFF. As DNA, the CDR3 is TGTGCCAGCTCACCACCGGGACTAGCGGGAGGGCCAAACAATGAGCAGTTCTTC.

This clonotype was picked up many times. This sequence joins TRBV7-2 and TRBJ1-4, with no clear D. Trimming cost V 1 base and J 7 bases, with 7 bases left between them. The CDR3 extends over 13 amino acids. From germline, CDR1 is SGHTA and CDR2 FQGNSA. CDR3 coding DNA: TGTGCCAGCAGCTTAGTCGGGAGTGAAAAACTGTTTTTT. Its translation: CASSLVGSEKLFF.

This clonotype was detected many times. This chain connects TRBV7-2 to TRBJ2-1; 12 nucleotides match TRBD2. The CDR3 is 14 amino acids. Germline trimming cut 3 bases from V and 7 bases from J; bases unmatched to any gene: 1. Germline lookup yields CDR1 SGHTA and CDR2 FQGNSA. The CDR3, as DNA: TGTGCCAGCAGCTTCGGACTAGCGGGGAATGAGCAGTTCTTC. Protein: CASSFGLAGNEQFF.

This clonotype was seen ten or more times. The genes are TRBV7-2 and TRBJ2-5; 7 bases line up with TRBD2. CDR3 length: 15 residues. Germline V CDR1 and CDR2: SGHTA, FQGNSA. Unmatched junction bases numbered 7, after V lost 1 base and J lost 5 bases. This chain's CDR3 is CASSLVGGGGETQYF. In nucleotides, the CDR3 is TGTGCCAGCAGCTTAGTTGGCGGGGGAGGGGAGACCCAGTACTTC.

This clonotype has a count of ten or more. The chain uses TRBV7-2 and TRBJ2-2; 7 nucleotides align to TRBD1. With 7 bases clipped from V and 1 base from J, the junction kept 6 bases outside the gene matches. CDR1 and CDR2 from the germline V gene are SGHTA and FQGNSA. The CDR3 is 15 residues long. This CDR3 reads CASTGQALNTGELFF. The DNA of the CDR3 is TGTGCCAGCACCGGACAGGCCCTGAACACCGGGGAGCTGTTTTTT. Drawing the rest from reference TRBV7-2 and TRBJ2-2, the complete variable domain is GAGVSQSPSNKVTEKGKDVELRCDPISGHTALYWYRQSLGQGLEFLIYFQGNSAPDKSGLPSDRFSAERTGGSVSTLTIQRTQQEDSAVYLCASTGQALNTGELFFGEGSRLTVL.

With respect to this clonotype: The junction departs from the called germline gene at one end, perhaps through a read error. This chain links TRBV28 with TRBJ1-5; no clear D. This CDR3 comprises 14 residues. CDR1 MDHEN and CDR2 SYDVKM come from the germline V gene. CDR3 sequence (DNA): TGTGCCGGCAGAGAAGCGCGGTACAATCAGCCCCAGCATTTT. This translates into CAGREARYNQPQHF.

The CDR3: CASSVDDGRLNTEAFF. The DNA for the CDR3 is TGTGCCAGCAGCGTAGACGATGGGAGATTGAACACTGAAGCTTTCTTT. The V gene is TRBV9, the J gene TRBJ1-1; D remains ambiguous. The CDR3 is 16 amino acids. Per germline, CDR1 SGDLS and CDR2 YYNGEE. The germline V and J ends were trimmed by 0 bases and 0 bases, with 12 bases remaining between them.

This clonotype occurred a few times. The genes are TRBV15 and TRBJ2-5; 8 bases match TRBD2. This CDR3 is 18 amino acids long. Per germline, CDR1 LNHNV and CDR2 YYDKDF (reference sequence). J was trimmed by 5 bases and V by 0 bases; bases with no gene match: 14. The CDR3 loop is CATSRDISGTDPRETQYF. The CDR3 DNA sequence: TGTGCCACCAGCAGAGATATTAGCGGGACCGATCCAAGGGAGACCCAGTACTTC.

This clonotype occurred many times. The V call is TRBV7-2, the J call TRBJ2-7, with 9 positions matching TRBD1. After removal of 10 bases from V and 3 bases from J, the junction contained 7 bases not matched to a gene. CDR1 and CDR2 from the germline V gene are SGHTA and FQGNSA. There are 13 residues in the CDR3. CDR3 sequence (DNA): TGTGCCACTTCCGGGACAGGGAGCTACGAGCAGTACTTC. Protein product: CATSGTGSYEQYF.

In this sample, this clonotype turned up a few times. The J gene is TRBJ2-1, the V gene TRBV11-2; D is possibly TRBD2 (7 bases). Trimming left V 5 bases short and J 4 bases short, with 21 bases between. From germline, CDR1 is SGHAT and CDR2 FQNNGV. The length of the CDR3 is 17 residues. CDR3 sequence reads: CASSPPMARGRYNEQFF. The CDR3, as DNA: TGTGCCAGCAGCCCCCCGATGGCGCGGGGGCGATACAATGAGCAGTTCTTC. Complete variable domain (other parts from reference TRBV11-2 and TRBJ2-1): EAGVAQSPRYKIIEKRQSVAFWCNPISGHATLYWYQQILGQGPKLLIQFQNNGVVDDSQLPKDRFSAERLKGVDSTLKIQPAKLEDSAVYLCASSPPMARGRYNEQFFGPGTRLTVL.

Ten or more counts support this clonotype. The chain has TRBV9 and TRBJ1-5; D gene uncertain. The CDR3 covers 13 residues. Germline CDR1 SGDLS, CDR2 YYNGEE. V shed 1 base and J shed 7 bases, with 9 bases lying between them. CDR3 sequence: CASSVSPQQPQHF. The CDR3 coding sequence is TGTGCCAGCAGCGTATCCCCCCAACAGCCCCAGCATTTT.

Many counts were recorded for this clonotype. This sequence joins TRBV7-2 and TRBJ2-1; 8 positions agree with TRBD1. The CDR3 is made up of 15 amino acids. V trimming: 5 bases; J trimming: 9 bases; junction bases outside the gene matches: 12. From germline, CDR1 is SGHTA and CDR2 FQGNSA. The chain's CDR3 is CASSANQGAKGEQFF. The CDR3 nucleotides read TGTGCCAGCAGCGCTAACCAGGGGGCGAAAGGTGAGCAGTTCTTC.

This clonotype came up many times. This sequence joins TRBV6-2 or TRBV6-3 and TRBJ1-1; 7 bases are shared with TRBD1. J was trimmed by 1 base and V by 0 bases; bases with no gene match: 23. The CDR3 consists of 22 residues. Per the germline V gene, CDR1 is MNHEY and CDR2 is SVGEGT. Written as DNA, the CDR3 is TGTGCCAGCAGTTACTCGACAGGGACGCCTAAACGGACCATATATTCGAACACTGAAGCTTTCTTT. Its protein product is CASSYSTGTPKRTIYSNTEAFF.

This clonotype appeared many times. V is TRBV19 and J is TRBJ2-1; maybe TRBD2 (6 bases). Germline loops: CDR1 LNHDA, CDR2 SQIVND (reference sequence). The CDR3 totals 14 residues. V was trimmed by 5 bases and J by 0 bases, leaving 8 bases between them. The CDR3 DNA sequence: TGTGCCAGTAGTCGGGGGAGCTCCTACAATGAGCAGTTCTTC. Translated, it gives CASSRGSSYNEQFF.

This clonotype was recorded many times. The chain uses TRBV12-3 or TRBV12-4 and TRBJ2-1; TRBD2 aligns across 14 bases. This CDR3 has 16 amino acids. Germline trimming cut 6 bases from V and 13 bases from J; bases unmatched to any gene: 14. CDR3 coding DNA: TGTGCCAGCAGGACGGGGGGGACTAGCGGGGGAAGCCCTCAGTTCTTC. As protein: CASRTGGTSGGSPQFF.